Below, 24 T cell receptor beta chains from the same sample are listed, as sequenced in a study of OX40 agonist ivuxolimab in advanced cancers. TCRdb's table, derived via immunoSEQ multiplex PCR, lists solely in-frame clones and lacks some. This sample has fewer than 70,000 clones; roughly 87% occur once, and the top ten carry 0.85% to 1.2%. Sequenced material: CD4+ or CD8+ T cells sorted from blood, taken in a trial of the OX40 agonist ivuxolimab. Receptors originate from an adult with an advanced solid tumor such as melanoma, head and neck, liver or kidney cancer.

V and J are TRBV18 and TRBJ1-2; 10 nucleotides align to TRBD1. The V gene's germline CDR1 is KGHSH and CDR2 LQKENI. This CDR3 is built from 15 residues. Germline trimming cut 3 bases from V and 7 bases from J; bases unmatched to any gene: 8. DNA for the CDR3: TGTGCCAGCTCACCTACCGGGACAGGGGAGTCTGGCTACACCTTC. Encoded protein: CASSPTGTGESGYTF.

J is TRBJ1-5 and V is TRBV19; D is uncertain. There are 14 residues in the CDR3. With 5 bases removed from V and 3 bases from J, the gap between germline ends came to 11 bases. CDR1 LNHDA and CDR2 SQIVND come from the germline V gene (reference sequence). The CDR3 DNA reads as TGTGCCAGTAGTCCCGTTAGGGCCAATCAGCCCCAGCATTTT. It yields the protein CASSPVRANQPQHF.

Only one count was recorded for this clone. V and J are TRBV10-1 and TRBJ2-5; 13 bases are shared with TRBD2. Germline values: CDR1 WNHNN, CDR2 SYGVQD (reference sequence). V was pared by 6 bases and J by 3 bases, with 4 bases of the junction left unmatched. This CDR3 region has 15 residues. The CDR3 coding sequence is TGCGCCAGCAGCGCCGGGACTAGCGGGGAAGAGACCCAGTACTTC. Translation: CASSAGTSGEETQYF.

The chain recombines TRBV11-2 with TRBJ1-1; unclear D gene. The CDR3 loop spans 12 amino acids. The V end lost 0 bases, the J end lost 11 bases, and 10 bases lay between the germline ends. Germline V gene lookup returns CDR1 SGHAT and CDR2 FQNNGV. The CDR3, as DNA: TGTGCCAGCAGCTTAGAAACCAGAAATGCTTTCTTT. This sequence encodes CASSLETRNAFF. The whole variable domain, remainder taken from reference TRBV11-2 and TRBJ1-1, is EAGVAQSPRYKIIEKRQSVAFWCNPISGHATLYWYQQILGQGPKLLIQFQNNGVVDDSQLPKDRFSAERLKGVDSTLKIQPAKLEDSAVYLCASSLETRNAFFGQGTRLTVV.

This rearrangement joins TRBV18 to TRBJ2-5, with no clear D. Germline assignment: CDR1 KGHSH and CDR2 LQKENI. This CDR3 spans 15 amino acids. V was pared by 4 bases and J by 0 bases, with 12 bases between. Here the CDR3 DNA reads TGTGCCAGCTCACGCGGTAACGGGTACCAAGAGACCCAGTACTTC. The encoded protein is CASSRGNGYQETQYF.

This clone occurred a few times. V gene TRBV5-4 combines with J gene TRBJ2-3; D not certain. The V end lost 2 bases, the J end lost 2 bases, and 9 bases lay between the germline ends. The germline V gene has CDR1 SGHNT and CDR2 YYREEE (reference sequence). The CDR3 has 14 residues. The CDR3 DNA follows: TGTGCCAGCAGCTTTGACCTGAACACAGATACGCAGTATTTT. Its protein is CASSFDLNTDTQYF.

The chain uses TRBV5-1 and TRBJ1-1; D unresolved. V lost 0 bases and J lost 4, with 7 bases in between. Germline V CDR1 and CDR2: SGHRS, YFSETQ. This CDR3 contains 13 residues. The CDR3 DNA reads TGCGCCAGCAGCTTGGAGACCATCACTGAAGCTTTCTTT. It codes for CASSLETITEAFF.

This clone showed up just a few times. V is TRBV10-2 and J is TRBJ2-3; D call uncertain. This CDR3 has 15 residues. In germline, CDR1 is WSHSY, CDR2 SAAADI. Trimming stripped 0 bases from V and 0 bases from J, with 7 bases between. Here the CDR3 DNA reads TGCGCCAGCAGTGAGTCAGGAATTAGCACAGATACGCAGTATTTT. It encodes CASSESGISTDTQYF.

The V and J genes are TRBV4-2 and TRBJ2-7, with D unclear. This CDR3 spans 14 amino acids. Trimming took 0 bases from V and 7 from J, leaving 13 bases between them. CDR1 is LGHNA and CDR2 is YNFKEQ in the germline V gene. CDR3 nucleotides: TGTGCCAGCAGCCAAGATCGGACCTCGAGGGAGCAGTACTTC. Protein: CASSQDRTSREQYF.

The gene calls are TRBV10-3 and TRBJ1-1, with D possibly matching TRBD1 (5 bases). The CDR3 spans 14 residues. The V gene lost 10 bases and the J gene lost 0 bases, with 15 bases spanning the gap. Germline CDR1 ENHRY, CDR2 SYGVKD. The chain's CDR3 is CASAQGILNTEAFF. The CDR3 bases are TGTGCCAGCGCCCAGGGAATCTTGAACACTGAAGCTTTCTTT.

V and J are TRBV5-4 and TRBJ2-7; maybe TRBD2 (6 bases). Germline V CDR1 and CDR2: SGHNT, YYREEE (reference sequence). CDR3 size: 11 residues. Trimming cost V 7 bases and J 7 bases, with 12 bases left between them. Here the CDR3 DNA reads TGTGCCAGCGGGGGGTGGCATGAGCAGTACTTC. Translated: CASGGWHEQYF. The entire variable domain, with the rest obtained from reference TRBV5-4 and TRBJ2-7, is as follows: ETGVTQSPTHLIKTRGQQVTLRCSSQSGHNTVSWYQQALGQGPQFIFQYYREEENGRGNFPPRFSGLQFPNYSSELNVNALELDDSALYLCASGGWHEQYFGPGTRLTVT.

The chain uses TRBV5-1 and TRBJ2-3; 11 bases line up with TRBD2. The CDR3 spans 15 residues. J lost 4 bases, V lost 3 bases, and 4 bases had no gene match. Germline loops: CDR1 SGHRS, CDR2 YFSETQ. CDR3 protein: CASSSLAGGADTQYF. CDR3 in DNA: TGCGCCAGCAGCTCGCTAGCGGGGGGCGCAGATACGCAGTATTTT.

This clone was seen a handful of times. V usage is TRBV10-1 and J usage is TRBJ1-6, with D unresolved. CDR3 length: 13 residues. Germline V CDR1 and CDR2: WNHNN, SYGVQD (reference sequence). V dropped 2 bases and J dropped 4 bases, with 3 bases sitting between them. CDR3 DNA sequence: TGCGCCAGCAGTGAGCAGTATAATTCACCCCTCCACTTT. This translates into CASSEQYNSPLHF.

In its sample, this clone was seen once. The chain links TRBV9 to TRBJ2-3, with TRBD2 as a possible D gene (6 bases). CDR3 length: 16 residues. V was clipped by 4 bases and J by 0 bases, with 15 bases between them. Germline loops: CDR1 SGDLS, CDR2 YYNGEE. In DNA, the CDR3 is TGTGCCAGCAGCTTACTGGCTAGCGCTAGCACAGATACGCAGTATTTT. This translates into CASSLLASASTDTQYF.

V gene TRBV28 combines with J gene TRBJ1-2; D gene uncertain. The V end lost 2 bases, the J end lost 4 bases, and 11 bases lay between the germline ends. The CDR3 length is 14 residues. Looked up from germline, CDR1 is MDHEN and CDR2 is SYDVKM. The CDR3 nucleotides are TGTGCCAGCAGTTTAATCGGGCAGCCCTATGGCTACACCTTC. Its translation is CASSLIGQPYGYTF.

This clone came up a few times. The genes are TRBV5-4 and TRBJ2-5; D is tentatively TRBD1 or TRBD2 (5 bases each). The CDR3 contains 13 residues. V lost 0 bases and J 6 bases, leaving 9 bases between the germline ends. Germline CDR1 and CDR2: SGHNT and YYREEE (reference sequence). The DNA of the CDR3 is TGTGCCAGCAGCTTGGGGGGGACGAAGACCCAGTACTTC. It encodes CASSLGGTKTQYF.

The V gene is TRBV25-1, the J gene TRBJ2-1; D is possibly TRBD1 or TRBD2 (5 bases each). This CDR3 is 14 amino acids long. V was pared by 6 bases and J by 7 bases, with 16 bases between. Looked up from germline, CDR1 is MGHDK and CDR2 is SYGVNS. The chain's CDR3 is CASSRMGPTNEQFF. The CDR3 bases are TGTGCCAGCAGCAGGATGGGACCCACGAATGAGCAGTTCTTC.

CDR3 bases: TGTGCCAGCAGCCTGGAGAGGGGAAATAATTCACCCCTCCACTTT. Translated: CASSLERGNNSPLHF. This chain uses TRBV11-2 with TRBJ1-6, with D possibly being TRBD1 (5 bases). The V end lost 5 bases, the J end lost 5 bases, and 13 bases lay between the germline ends. Germline CDR1 reads SGHAT; CDR2 reads FQNNGV. This CDR3 contains 15 residues.

The chain carries TRBV7-9 and TRBJ1-2; D may be TRBD1 (5 bases). Trimming shortened V by 8 bases and J by 3 bases, and 22 bases separated the two germline ends. Per the germline V gene, CDR1 is SEHNR and CDR2 is FQNEAQ (reference sequence). The CDR3 spans 16 residues. The CDR3 here is CASANTGPRGDYGYTF. The CDR3, as DNA: TGTGCCAGCGCCAACACCGGGCCGCGGGGCGACTATGGCTACACCTTC. Based on the CDR3 plus reference TRBV7-9 and TRBJ1-2, the full variable domain is DTGVSQNPRHKITKRGQNVTFRCDPISEHNRLYWYRQTLGQGPEFLTYFQNEAQLEKSRLLSDRFSAERPKGSFSTLEIQRTEQGDSAMYLCASANTGPRGDYGYTFGSGTRLTVV.

The J gene is TRBJ1-1, the V gene TRBV5-1; D is perhaps TRBD1 (5 bases). V dropped 4 bases and J dropped 4 bases, with 11 bases sitting between them. This CDR3 contains 13 residues. The germline V gene encodes CDR1 SGHRS and CDR2 YFSETQ. CDR3 sequence reads: CASSEGSGTEAFF. The CDR3 DNA reads TGCGCCAGCAGCGAGGGGAGTGGCACTGAAGCTTTCTTT. Combining the CDR3 with reference TRBV5-1 and TRBJ1-1 gives the whole variable domain KAGVTQTPRYLIKTRGQQVTLSCSPISGHRSVSWYQQTPGQGLQFLFEYFSETQRNKGNFPGRFSGRQFSNSRSEMNVSTLELGDSALYLCASSEGSGTEAFFGQGTRLTVV.

V usage is TRBV7-2 and J usage is TRBJ1-5; TRBD1 might be the D (5 bases). The CDR3 runs 15 residues. Deletions cut 2 bases from V and 1 base from J, with 9 bases between. Germline loops: CDR1 SGHTA, CDR2 FQGNSA. CDR3 in amino acids: CASSLQWDSNQPQHF. In nucleotides, the CDR3 is TGTGCCAGCAGCTTACAATGGGACAGCAATCAGCCCCAGCATTTT.

This clone was recorded once. This rearrangement joins TRBV5-1 to TRBJ1-1; a possible D gene is TRBD1 (6 bases). CDR3 size: 14 residues. V was pared by 5 bases and J by 4 bases, with 15 bases between. CDR1 and CDR2 (germline): SGHRS, YFSETQ. The CDR3 nucleotides are TGCGCCAGCAGGGAAAACACAGGGTCCACTGAAGCTTTCTTT. This gives the protein CASRENTGSTEAFF.

This chain connects TRBV2 to TRBJ2-7; perhaps TRBD1 as D (7 bases). The V end lost 4 bases, the J end lost 3 bases, and 10 bases lay between the germline ends. The CDR3 has 13 residues. Germline CDR1 and CDR2: SNHLY and FYNNEI. In DNA form, the CDR3 reads TGTGCCAGCAGTGTCAGGGGGGTCTACGAGCAGTACTTC. Its protein product is CASSVRGVYEQYF.

The chain combines TRBV5-1 with TRBJ2-1; D could derive from TRBD1 or TRBD2 (7 bases each). Trimming took 0 bases from V and 12 from J, leaving 25 bases between them. The CDR3 extends over 17 amino acids. CDR1 SGHRS and CDR2 YFSETQ come from the germline V gene. The CDR3 bases are TGCGCCAGCAGCTTGGCGGGGGGAGGGACAGATGGATTCGGGCAGTTCTTC. Amino acids: CASSLAGGGTDGFGQFF. Full variable domain (outside the CDR3, taken from reference TRBV5-1 and TRBJ2-1): KAGVTQTPRYLIKTRGQQVTLSCSPISGHRSVSWYQQTPGQGLQFLFEYFSETQRNKGNFPGRFSGRQFSNSRSEMNVSTLELGDSALYLCASSLAGGGTDGFGQFFGPGTRLTVL.